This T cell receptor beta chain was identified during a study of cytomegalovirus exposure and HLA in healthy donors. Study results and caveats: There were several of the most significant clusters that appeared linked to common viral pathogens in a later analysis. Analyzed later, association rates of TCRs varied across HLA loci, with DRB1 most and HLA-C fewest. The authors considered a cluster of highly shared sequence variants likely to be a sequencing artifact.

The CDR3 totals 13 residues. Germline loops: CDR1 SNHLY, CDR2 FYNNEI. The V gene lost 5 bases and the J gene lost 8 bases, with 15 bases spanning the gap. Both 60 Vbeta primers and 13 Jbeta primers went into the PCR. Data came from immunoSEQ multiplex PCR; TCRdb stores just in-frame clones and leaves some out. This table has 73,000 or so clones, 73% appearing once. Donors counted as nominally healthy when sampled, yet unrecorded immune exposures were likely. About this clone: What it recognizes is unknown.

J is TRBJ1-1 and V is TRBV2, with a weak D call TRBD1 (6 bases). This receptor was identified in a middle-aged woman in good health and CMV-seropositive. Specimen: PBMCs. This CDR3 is CASSYDGGWEAFF. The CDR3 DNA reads TGTGCCAGCAGTTACGATGGGGGCTGGGAAGCTTTCTTT. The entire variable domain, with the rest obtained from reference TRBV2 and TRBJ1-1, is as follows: EPEVTQTPSHQVTQMGQEVILRCVPISNHLYFYWYRQILGQKVEFLVSFYNNEISEKSEIFDDQFSVERPDGSNFTLKIRSTKLEDSAMYFCASSYDGGWEAFFGQGTRLTVV.